This T cell receptor beta chain was captured by sequencing in a study of cytomegalovirus exposure and HLA in healthy donors. In the study overall: Out of roughly 170 million T cells, an earlier analysis found 117 million unique TCR beta sequences in total. Whole-study findings and limits: According to a later analysis, donors in an Asian-associated ancestry cluster reportedly had fewer N-insertions than the approximately 720-donor mean.

The PCR ran on 60 Vbeta and 13 Jbeta primers. Measured with immunoSEQ multiplex PCR; TCRdb has only the in-frame clones, and not every one. The data hold around 150,000 clones, with approximately 84% observed a single time. The length of the CDR3 is 12 residues. Trimming shortened V by 3 bases and J by 6 bases, and 9 bases separated the two germline ends. Germline V gives CDR1 ENHRY, CDR2 SYGVKD. Healthy bone marrow donors formed the donor group. This clone showed up just a few times. Antigen unknown. The sequenced material came from PBMCs. The J gene is TRBJ2-7, the V gene TRBV10-3, with D possibly being TRBD1 (5 bases). This clonotype was obtained from a man aged 18 to 29 in good health and CMV-seropositive. The DNA of the CDR3 is TGTGCCATCAGTGAAGCAGGGATCGAGCAGTACTTC. It codes for CAISEAGIEQYF.